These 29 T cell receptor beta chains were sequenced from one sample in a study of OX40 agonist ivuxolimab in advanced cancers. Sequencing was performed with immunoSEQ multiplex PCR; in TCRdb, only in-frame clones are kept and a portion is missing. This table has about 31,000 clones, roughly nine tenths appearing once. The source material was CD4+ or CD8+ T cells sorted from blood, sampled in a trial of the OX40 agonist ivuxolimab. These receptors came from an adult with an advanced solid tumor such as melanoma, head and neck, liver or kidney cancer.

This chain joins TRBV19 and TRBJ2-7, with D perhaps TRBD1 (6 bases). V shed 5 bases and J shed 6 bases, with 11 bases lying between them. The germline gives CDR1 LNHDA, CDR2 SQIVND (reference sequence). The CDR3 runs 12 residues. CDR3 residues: CASSLQGLEQYF. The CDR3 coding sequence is TGTGCCAGTAGTTTACAGGGTCTCGAGCAGTACTTC.

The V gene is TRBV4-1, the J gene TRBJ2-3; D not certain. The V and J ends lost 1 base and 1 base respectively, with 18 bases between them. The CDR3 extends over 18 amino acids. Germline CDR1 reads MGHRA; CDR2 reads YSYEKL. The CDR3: CASSQAPAVSAGTDTQYF. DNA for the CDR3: TGCGCCAGCAGCCAAGCCCCGGCGGTATCTGCGGGCACAGATACGCAGTATTTT.

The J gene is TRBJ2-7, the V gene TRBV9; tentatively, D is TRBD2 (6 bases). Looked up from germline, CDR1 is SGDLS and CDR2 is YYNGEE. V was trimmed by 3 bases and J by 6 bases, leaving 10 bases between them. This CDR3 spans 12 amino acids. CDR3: CASSEEGGEQYF. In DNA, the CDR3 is TGTGCCAGCAGCGAGGAGGGCGGCGAGCAGTACTTC.

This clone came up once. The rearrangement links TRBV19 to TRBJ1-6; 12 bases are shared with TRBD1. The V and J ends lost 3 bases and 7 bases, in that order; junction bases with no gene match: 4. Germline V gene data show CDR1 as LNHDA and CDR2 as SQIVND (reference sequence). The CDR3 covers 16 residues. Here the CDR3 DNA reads TGTGCCAGTAGTATCGGGGACAGGGGGCCGAATTCACCCCTCCACTTT. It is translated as CASSIGDRGPNSPLHF.

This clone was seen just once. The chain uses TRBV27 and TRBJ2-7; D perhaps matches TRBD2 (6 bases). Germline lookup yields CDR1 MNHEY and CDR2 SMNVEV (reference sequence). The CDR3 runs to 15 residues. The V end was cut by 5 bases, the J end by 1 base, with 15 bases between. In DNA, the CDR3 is TGTGCCAGCAGTCAGAGACTAGGCCCGTCCTACGAGCAGTACTTC. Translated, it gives CASSQRLGPSYEQYF.

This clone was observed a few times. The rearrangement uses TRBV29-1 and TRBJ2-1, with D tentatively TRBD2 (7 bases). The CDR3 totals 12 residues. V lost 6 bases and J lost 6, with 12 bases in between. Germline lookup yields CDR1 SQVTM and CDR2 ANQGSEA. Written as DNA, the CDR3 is TGCAGCGTGGGGGGGCTCTCCAATGAGCAGTTCTTC. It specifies CSVGGLSNEQFF.

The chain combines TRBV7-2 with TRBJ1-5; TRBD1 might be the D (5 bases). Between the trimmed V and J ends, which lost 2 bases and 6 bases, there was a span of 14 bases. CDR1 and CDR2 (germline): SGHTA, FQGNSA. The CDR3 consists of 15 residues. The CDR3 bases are TGTGCCAGCAGCTTAAGCCCAGGGAGCGGTCAGCCCCAGCATTTT. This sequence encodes CASSLSPGSGQPQHF.

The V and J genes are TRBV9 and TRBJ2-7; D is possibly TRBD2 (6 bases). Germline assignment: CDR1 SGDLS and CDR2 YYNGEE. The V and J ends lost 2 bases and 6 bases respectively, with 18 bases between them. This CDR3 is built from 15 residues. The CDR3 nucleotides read TGTGCCAGCAGCGTCAGTGGAGGGGAGGTGGTCGAGCAGTACTTC. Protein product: CASSVSGGEVVEQYF.

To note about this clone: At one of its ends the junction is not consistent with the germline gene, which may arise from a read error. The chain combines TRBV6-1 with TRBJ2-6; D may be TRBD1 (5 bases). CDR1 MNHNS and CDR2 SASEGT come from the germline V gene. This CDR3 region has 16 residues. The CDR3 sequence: CASSERGHSGASVLIF. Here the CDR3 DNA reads TGTGCCAGCAGTGAACGTGGACACTCTGGGGCCAGCGTCCTGATTTTC.

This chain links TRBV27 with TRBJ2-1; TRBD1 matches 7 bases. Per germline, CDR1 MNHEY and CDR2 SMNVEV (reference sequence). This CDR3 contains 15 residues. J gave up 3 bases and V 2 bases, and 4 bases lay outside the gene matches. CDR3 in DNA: TGTGCCAGCAGTTTAAGGGGGCCAGGCTACAATGAGCAGTTCTTC. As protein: CASSLRGPGYNEQFF.

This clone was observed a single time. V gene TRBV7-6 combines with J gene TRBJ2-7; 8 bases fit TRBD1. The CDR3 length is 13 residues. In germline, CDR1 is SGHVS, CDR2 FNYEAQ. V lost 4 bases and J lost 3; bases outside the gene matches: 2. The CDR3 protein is CASSSGQDYEQYF. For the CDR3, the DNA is TGTGCCAGCAGCTCGGGACAGGACTACGAGCAGTACTTC. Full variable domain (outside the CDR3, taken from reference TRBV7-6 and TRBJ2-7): GAGVSQSPRYKVTKRGQDVALRCDPISGHVSLYWYRQALGQGPEFLTYFNYEAQQDKSGLPNDRFSAERPEGSISTLTIQRTEQRDSAMYRCASSSGQDYEQYFGPGTRLTVT.

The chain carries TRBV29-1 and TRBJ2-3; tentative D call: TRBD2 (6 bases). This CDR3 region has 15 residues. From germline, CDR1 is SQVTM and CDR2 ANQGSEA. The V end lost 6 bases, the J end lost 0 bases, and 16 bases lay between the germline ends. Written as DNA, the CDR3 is TGCAGCGTCAGTTCCGGGAGCGGCAGCACAGATACGCAGTATTTT. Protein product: CSVSSGSGSTDTQYF.

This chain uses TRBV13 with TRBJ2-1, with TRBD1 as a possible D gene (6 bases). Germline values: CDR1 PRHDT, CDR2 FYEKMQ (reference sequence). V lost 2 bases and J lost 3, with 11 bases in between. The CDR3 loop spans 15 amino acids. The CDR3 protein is CASSLFQGRYNEQFF. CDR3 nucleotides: TGTGCCAGCAGCTTATTTCAGGGGCGCTACAATGAGCAGTTCTTC.

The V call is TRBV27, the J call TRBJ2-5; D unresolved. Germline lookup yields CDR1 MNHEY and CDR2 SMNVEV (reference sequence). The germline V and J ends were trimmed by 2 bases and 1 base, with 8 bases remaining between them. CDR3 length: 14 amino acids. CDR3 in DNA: TGTGCCAGCAGTTTAAATTTCCCCCAAGAGACCCAGTACTTC. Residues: CASSLNFPQETQYF.

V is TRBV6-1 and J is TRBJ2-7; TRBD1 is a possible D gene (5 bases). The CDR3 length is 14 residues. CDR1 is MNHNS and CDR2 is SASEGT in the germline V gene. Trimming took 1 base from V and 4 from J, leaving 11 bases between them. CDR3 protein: CASSEGGPVYEQYF. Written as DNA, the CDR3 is TGTGCCAGCAGTGAAGGGGGCCCGGTTTACGAGCAGTACTTC.

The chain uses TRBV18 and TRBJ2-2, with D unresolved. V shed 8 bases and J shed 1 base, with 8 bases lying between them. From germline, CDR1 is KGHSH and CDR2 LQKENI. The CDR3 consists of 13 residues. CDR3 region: CASGPENTGELFF. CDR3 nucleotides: TGTGCCAGCGGTCCGGAGAACACCGGGGAGCTGTTTTTT. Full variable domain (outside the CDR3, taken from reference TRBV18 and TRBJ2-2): NAGVMQNPRHLVRRRGQEARLRCSPMKGHSHVYWYRQLPEEGLKFMVYLQKENIIDESGMPKERFSAEFPKEGPSILRIQQVVRGDSAAYFCASGPENTGELFFGEGSRLTVL.

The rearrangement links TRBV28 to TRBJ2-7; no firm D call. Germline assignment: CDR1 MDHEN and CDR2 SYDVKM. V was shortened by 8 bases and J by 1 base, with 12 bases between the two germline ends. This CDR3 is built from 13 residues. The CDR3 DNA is TGTGCCAGCGGACGAGGTGAGTCCTACGAGCAGTACTTC. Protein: CASGRGESYEQYF.

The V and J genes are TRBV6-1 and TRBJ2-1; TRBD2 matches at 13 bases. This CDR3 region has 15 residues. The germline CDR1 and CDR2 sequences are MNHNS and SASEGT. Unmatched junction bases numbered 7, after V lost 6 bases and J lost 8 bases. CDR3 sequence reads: CASRTGLAGSHEQFF. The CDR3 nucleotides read TGTGCCAGCAGGACGGGACTAGCGGGAAGTCATGAGCAGTTCTTC.

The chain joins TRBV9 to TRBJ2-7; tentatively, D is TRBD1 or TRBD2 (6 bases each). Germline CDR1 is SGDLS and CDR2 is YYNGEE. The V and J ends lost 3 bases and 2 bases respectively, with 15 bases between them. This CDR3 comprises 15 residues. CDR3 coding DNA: TGTGCCAGCAGCGAGAGGGGGGACGGGGCCTACGAGCAGTACTTC. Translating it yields CASSERGDGAYEQYF.

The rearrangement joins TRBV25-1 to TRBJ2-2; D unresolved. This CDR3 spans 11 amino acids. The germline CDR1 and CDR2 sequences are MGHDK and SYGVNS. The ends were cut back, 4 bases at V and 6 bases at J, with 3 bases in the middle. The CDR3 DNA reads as TGTGCCAGCAGTGTACCCGGGGAGCTGTTTTTT. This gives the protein CASSVPGELFF.

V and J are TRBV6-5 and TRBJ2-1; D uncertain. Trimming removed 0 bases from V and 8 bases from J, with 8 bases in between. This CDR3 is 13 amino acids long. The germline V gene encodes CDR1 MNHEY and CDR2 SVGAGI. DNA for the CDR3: TGTGCCAGCAGTTACTCTGTAGTCGATGAGCAGTTCTTC. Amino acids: CASSYSVVDEQFF.

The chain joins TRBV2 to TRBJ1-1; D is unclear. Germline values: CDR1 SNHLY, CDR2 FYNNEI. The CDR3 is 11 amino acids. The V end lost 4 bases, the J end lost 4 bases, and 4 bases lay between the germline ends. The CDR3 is CASSVSTEAFF. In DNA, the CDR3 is TGTGCCAGCAGTGTCTCCACTGAAGCTTTCTTT.

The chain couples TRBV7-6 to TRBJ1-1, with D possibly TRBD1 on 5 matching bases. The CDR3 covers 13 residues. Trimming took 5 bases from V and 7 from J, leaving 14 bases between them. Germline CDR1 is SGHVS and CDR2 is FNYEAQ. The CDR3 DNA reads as TGTGCCAGCAGCGACCGGGGGACTGATGAAGCTTTCTTT. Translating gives CASSDRGTDEAFF.

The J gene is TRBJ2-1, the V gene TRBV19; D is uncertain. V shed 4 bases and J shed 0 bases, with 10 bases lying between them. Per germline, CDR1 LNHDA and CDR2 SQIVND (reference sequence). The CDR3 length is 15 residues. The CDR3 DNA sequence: TGTGCCAGTAGTAACGTACGAAGCTCCTACAATGAGCAGTTCTTC. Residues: CASSNVRSSYNEQFF.

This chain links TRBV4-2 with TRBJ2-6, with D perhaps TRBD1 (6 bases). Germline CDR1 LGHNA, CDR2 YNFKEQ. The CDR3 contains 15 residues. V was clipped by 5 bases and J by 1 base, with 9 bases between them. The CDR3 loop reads CASSYTGSGANVLTF. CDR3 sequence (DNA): TGTGCCAGCAGCTATACAGGGTCTGGGGCCAACGTCCTGACTTTC.

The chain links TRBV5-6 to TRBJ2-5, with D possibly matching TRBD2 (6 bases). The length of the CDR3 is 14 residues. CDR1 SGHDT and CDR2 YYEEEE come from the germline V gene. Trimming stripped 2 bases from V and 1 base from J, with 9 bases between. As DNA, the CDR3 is TGTGCCAGCAGCTTATCGGGAGTCCAAGAGACCCAGTACTTC. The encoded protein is CASSLSGVQETQYF.

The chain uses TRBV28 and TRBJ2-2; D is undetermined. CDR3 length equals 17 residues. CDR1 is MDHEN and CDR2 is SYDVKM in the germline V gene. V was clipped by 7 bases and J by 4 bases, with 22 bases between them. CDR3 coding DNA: TGTGCCAGCACTGAGCCGCCCCCATCGGGTACCACCGGGGAGCTGTTTTTT. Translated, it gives CASTEPPPSGTTGELFF.

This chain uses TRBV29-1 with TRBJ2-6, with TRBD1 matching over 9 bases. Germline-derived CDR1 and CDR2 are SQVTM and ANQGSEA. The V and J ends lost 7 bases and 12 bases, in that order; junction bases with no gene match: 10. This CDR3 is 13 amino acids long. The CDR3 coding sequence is TGCAGCGCAGGGGACAGGGAGGTAGGCGTCCTGACTTTC. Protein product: CSAGDREVGVLTF.

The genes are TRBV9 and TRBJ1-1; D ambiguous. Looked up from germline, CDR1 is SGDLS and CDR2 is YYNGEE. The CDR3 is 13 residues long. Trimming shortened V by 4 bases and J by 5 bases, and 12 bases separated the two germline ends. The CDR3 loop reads CASSSGVITEAFF. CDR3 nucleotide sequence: TGTGCCAGCAGCTCGGGAGTGATTACTGAAGCTTTCTTT.